Below, one T cell receptor (beta chain) is given with its context. The data were obtained in a study of long-term antiretroviral therapy in people with HIV. Researchers ran immunoSEQ v3.0 at survey level. TCRdb keeps only in-frame clones here, not all; method: immunoSEQ multiplex PCR. The sample lists about 14,000 clones; around three quarters were seen once. The CDR3 runs to 15 residues. Germline CDR1 SNHLY, CDR2 FYNNEI. V dropped 8 bases and J dropped 2 bases, with 16 bases sitting between them. The source is a man in his forties or fifties with HIV. This chain joins TRBV2 and TRBJ1-5; perhaps TRBD1 as D (6 bases). This specimen consisted of unsorted PBMCs, obtained 3.1 years after starting antiretroviral therapy. CDR3 bases: TGTGCCAGCGGGGGAACAGGGTTCGGCAATCAGCCCCAGCATTTT. Residues: CASGGTGFGNQPQHF.